This TCR beta chain was captured by sequencing in a study of T cells after yellow fever vaccination. The study's findings and limits: On re-exposure, the response was weaker but peaked faster, at day 5 versus 15. Contaminating bulk clonotypes could be abundant in FACS-sorted repertoires. Clonotypes appearing in both CD4 and CD8 compartments existed, and their share was small.

TCRdb recomputed calls from the 5' RACE reads with MiXCR, one row per CDR3 protein. In the table there are some 350,000 distinct CDR3 sequences, roughly 4.3% of which are singletons. As concerns this clonotype: The antigen is not known.

V was shortened by 5 bases and J by 1 base, with 8 bases between the two germline ends. The CDR3 has 13 residues. Per germline, CDR1 SGHAT and CDR2 FQNNGV. Sequencing was performed on PBMCs, taken 5 days after the yellow fever booster vaccination. The V call is TRBV11-2, the J call TRBJ1-1; D unclear. The sequence was collected from a man younger than 35 who received the YFV17D yellow fever vaccine. The DNA of the CDR3 is TGTGCCAGCAGCAACGACGGGAACACTGAAGCTTTCTTT. This encodes CASSNDGNTEAFF.